This T cell receptor (beta chain) stems from a study of blood T cell repertoires in COVID-19. At the level of the study: Samples came from the United States, Italy and Spain, spanning acute and convalescent COVID-19.

Authors' processing steps: Amplification of reference gene primers was used by the study to estimate nucleated cell counts. Clones were sequenced by immunoSEQ multiplex PCR, and TCRdb holds only the in-frame ones, with some missing. The V and J calls and clone size were taken over from that table, and D and trimming were inferred from the DNA. The repertoire holds a few hundred thousand clones, with 80% to 90% as singletons. Patients at the Seattle site were enrolled during active infection and followed longitudinally. The source material was peripheral blood. This TCR derives from a woman aged 70-85 years with COVID-19, enrolled during active disease.

The CDR3, as DNA: TGCGCCAGCAGTAGGGCGGGGGAGACCCAGTACTTC. Protein product: CASSRAGETQYF. The J gene is TRBJ2-5, the V gene TRBV5-1, with D tentatively TRBD2 (6 bases). This CDR3 has 12 amino acids. The germline V gene encodes CDR1 SGHRS and CDR2 YFSETQ. The ends were cut back, 5 bases at V and 5 bases at J, with 10 bases in the middle.